This TCR beta chain was found in a study of T cell repertoires in cytomegalovirus infection. Trimming left V 3 bases short and J 6 bases short, with 12 bases between. The germline gives CDR1 SNHLY, CDR2 FYNNEI. The length of the CDR3 is 14 residues. This clonotype was seen more than once but under ten times. The antigen remains unidentified. MiXCR, run by TCRdb on the reads, gives a single entry per CDR3 protein. The sample has a few hundred thousand distinct CDR3 sequences, almost 40% seen once; the top ten hold 48%. This rearrangement joins TRBV2 to TRBJ2-1; tentatively, D is TRBD1 or TRBD2 (5 bases each). Source: cultured PBMCs, taken from culture after CMV antigen stimulation. The TCR was taken from a human donor in good health (CMV status not recorded). Some clones in this sample may be carry-over from other donors' samples. The CDR3 loop is CASSEWGSFNEQFF. In nucleotides, the CDR3 is TGTGCCAGCAGTGAGTGGGGGAGTTTCAATGAGCAGTTCTTC.